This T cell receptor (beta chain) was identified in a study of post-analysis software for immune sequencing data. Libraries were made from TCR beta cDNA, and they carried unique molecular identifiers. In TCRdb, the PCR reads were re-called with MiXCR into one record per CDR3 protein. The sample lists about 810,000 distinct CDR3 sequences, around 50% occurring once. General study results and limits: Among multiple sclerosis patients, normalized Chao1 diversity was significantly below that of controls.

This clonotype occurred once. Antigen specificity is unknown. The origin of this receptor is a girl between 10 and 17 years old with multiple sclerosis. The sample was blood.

CDR3 sequence reads: CASSLGRADMAGETQYF. The CDR3 region has the DNA TGCGCCAGCAGCTTGGGAAGGGCAGACATGGCTGGGGAGACCCAGTACTTC. V gene TRBV5-1 combines with J gene TRBJ2-5; no definite D call. Trimming removed 0 bases from V and 5 bases from J, with 20 bases in between. Germline V gene sequence: CDR1 SGHRS, CDR2 YFSETQ. The CDR3 runs to 17 residues.